This TCR beta chain came from a study of tumor and adjacent non-tumor tissue in lung cancer. Study summary: On average, productive TCRbeta reads reached 4 million to 5 million per sample.

No cell sorting was done before RNA was extracted from the tissue. This clonotype was counted between two and nine times. Its specificity is not known. Study-wide points: Normal lung showed higher cumulative top 100 clone frequency than tumor. Tumor tissue had significantly higher TCR diversity than normal lung.

CDR3 size: 14 residues. The V gene's germline CDR1 is SGHDT and CDR2 YYEEEE. V dropped 1 base and J dropped 4 bases, with 9 bases sitting between them. A modified ARM-PCR protocol with three rounds of nested PCR amplified TCRbeta. TCRdb used MiXCR to reprocess the multiplex PCR reads, holding one entry per CDR3 protein. The data hold roughly 200,000 distinct CDR3 sequences, with over 55% observed a single time. What was sequenced was lung tumor tissue. The V call is TRBV5-6, the J call TRBJ2-4; possibly TRBD2 for D (6 bases). The source is a man aged 55 to 70 with non-small cell lung cancer. CDR3 protein: CASSLTGDKNIQYF. The CDR3 bases are TGTGCCAGCAGCTTGACGGGGGATAAAAACATTCAGTACTTC.